The 12 T cell receptor beta chains below come from one sample, sequenced in a study of cytomegalovirus exposure and HLA in healthy donors. A multiplex PCR was run with 60 Vbeta primers and 13 Jbeta primers. TCRdb keeps only in-frame clones here, not all; method: immunoSEQ multiplex PCR. The sample contains under 200,000 clones, roughly 73% of which appear only once. The sample taken for sequencing was PBMCs. These receptors came from a woman under 40 in good health and CMV-seronegative.

The CDR3 spells CASSSPGRANTGELFF. In nucleotides, the CDR3 is TGTGCCAGCAGCTCCCCCGGGAGGGCGAACACCGGGGAGCTGTTTTTT. The chain carries TRBV11-2 and TRBJ2-2, with TRBD2 matching 8 bases. CDR1 SGHAT and CDR2 FQNNGV come from the germline V gene. The V and J ends lost 4 bases and 0 bases, in that order; junction bases with no gene match: 4. The CDR3 loop spans 16 amino acids.

This clone showed up just a few times. The V call is TRBV7-6, the J call TRBJ1-2, with 10 bases that match TRBD1. The trim removed 4 bases at V and 6 bases at J, leaving 11 bases unmatched. The CDR3 consists of 16 residues. The germline V gene has CDR1 SGHVS and CDR2 FNYEAQ. CDR3 residues: CASSSFGGTGENGYTF. The CDR3 coding sequence is TGTGCCAGCAGCTCATTCGGTGGGACAGGGGAGAATGGCTACACCTTC.

This chain uses TRBV9 with TRBJ1-5, with 7 bases lining up with TRBD1. The V segment lost 4 bases and the J segment 3 bases; nucleotides outside the gene matches: 7. The germline V gene encodes CDR1 SGDLS and CDR2 YYNGEE. The CDR3 is 15 amino acids. The CDR3 protein is CASSSGGSYNQPQHF. DNA of the CDR3: TGTGCCAGCAGCTCAGGGGGGTCCTACAATCAGCCCCAGCATTTT.

This clone has just a few counts. V and J are TRBV5-1 and TRBJ1-1; a weak D match, TRBD1 (5 bases). There are 14 residues in the CDR3. Trimming shortened V by 2 bases and J by 4 bases, and 12 bases separated the two germline ends. The germline V gene has CDR1 SGHRS and CDR2 YFSETQ. CDR3 sequence (DNA): TGCGCCAGCAGCTTCAGGGTTGAAGGCACTGAAGCTTTCTTT. Its protein product is CASSFRVEGTEAFF.

This chain joins TRBV28 and TRBJ1-1; perhaps TRBD1 as D (6 bases). V lost 5 bases, J lost 1 base, and 11 bases lay in between. The CDR3 contains 14 residues. CDR1 and CDR2 (germline): MDHEN, SYDVKM. The CDR3 DNA reads as TGTGCCAGCAGTACAGGGCTGAGGAACACTGAAGCTTTCTTT. Translation: CASSTGLRNTEAFF.

CDR3 DNA sequence: TGTGCCAGCAGCAGAGACAAGGGGGCTAGGACAGATACGCAGTATTTT. Residues: CASSRDKGARTDTQYF. This sequence joins TRBV5-6 and TRBJ2-3; TRBD1 agrees at 7 bases. V dropped 4 bases and J dropped 3; count of bases not matched to a gene: 11. Looked up from germline, CDR1 is SGHDT and CDR2 is YYEEEE. The CDR3 consists of 16 residues.

The chain has TRBV11-2 and TRBJ2-3, with 10 positions matching TRBD2. V lost 5 bases and J lost 6; bases outside the gene matches: 14. In germline, CDR1 is SGHAT, CDR2 FQNNGV. The CDR3 extends over 17 amino acids. CDR3 nucleotide sequence: TGTGCCAGCAGCCCGATTGTTAGCAGCGGGGGGGCTGATACGCAGTATTTT. Its protein product is CASSPIVSSGGADTQYF.

The V call is TRBV27, the J call TRBJ2-3, with a weak D call TRBD2 (6 bases). The germline gives CDR1 MNHEY, CDR2 SMNVEV (reference sequence). Deletions cut 6 bases from V and 5 bases from J, with 9 bases between. The CDR3 is 12 residues long. CDR3 DNA: TGTGCCAGCAGCCTTAGCGGAGATACGCAGTATTTT. Translating gives CASSLSGDTQYF.

The chain uses TRBV2 and TRBJ2-7, with D possibly TRBD2 on 5 matching bases. Germline V gene data show CDR1 as SNHLY and CDR2 as FYNNEI. The ends were cut back, 10 bases at V and 1 base at J, with 11 bases in the middle. The CDR3 sequence is 12 residues long. In DNA, the CDR3 is TGTGCCACCGAGGGAAATTCCTACGAGCAGTACTTC. Protein: CATEGNSYEQYF. Supplemented by reference TRBV2 and TRBJ2-7, the full variable domain reads EPEVTQTPSHQVTQMGQEVILRCVPISNHLYFYWYRQILGQKVEFLVSFYNNEISEKSEIFDDQFSVERPDGSNFTLKIRSTKLEDSAMYFCATEGNSYEQYFGPGTRLTVT.

This clone turned up a few times. This chain uses TRBV5-6 with TRBJ1-2; D gene uncertain. CDR1 SGHDT and CDR2 YYEEEE come from the germline V gene. Trimming removed 4 bases at V and 2 bases at J, with 6 bases between. CDR3 length: 12 residues. The CDR3 reads CASSLRNYGYTF. The CDR3 DNA follows: TGTGCCAGCAGCCTCAGGAACTATGGCTACACCTTC.

The chain has TRBV9 and TRBJ2-2, with 8 bases identical to TRBD2. The V gene end was trimmed by 3 bases and the J gene end by 1 base; junction bases not matched to a gene: 2. This CDR3 has 15 residues. Germline V gene lookup returns CDR1 SGDLS and CDR2 YYNGEE. The CDR3 loop is CASSGLAKNTGELFF. The CDR3 DNA reads as TGTGCCAGCAGCGGACTAGCGAAGAACACCGGGGAGCTGTTTTTT.

The chain uses TRBV6-6 and TRBJ1-2; perhaps TRBD1 as D (5 bases). Germline CDR1 is MNHNY and CDR2 is SVGAGI (reference sequence). The CDR3 consists of 14 residues. Trimming took 4 bases from V and 8 from J, leaving 17 bases between them. The CDR3: CASSFREGLRGYTF. CDR3 nucleotides: TGTGCCAGCAGTTTTAGGGAGGGGCTCCGCGGCTACACCTTC.